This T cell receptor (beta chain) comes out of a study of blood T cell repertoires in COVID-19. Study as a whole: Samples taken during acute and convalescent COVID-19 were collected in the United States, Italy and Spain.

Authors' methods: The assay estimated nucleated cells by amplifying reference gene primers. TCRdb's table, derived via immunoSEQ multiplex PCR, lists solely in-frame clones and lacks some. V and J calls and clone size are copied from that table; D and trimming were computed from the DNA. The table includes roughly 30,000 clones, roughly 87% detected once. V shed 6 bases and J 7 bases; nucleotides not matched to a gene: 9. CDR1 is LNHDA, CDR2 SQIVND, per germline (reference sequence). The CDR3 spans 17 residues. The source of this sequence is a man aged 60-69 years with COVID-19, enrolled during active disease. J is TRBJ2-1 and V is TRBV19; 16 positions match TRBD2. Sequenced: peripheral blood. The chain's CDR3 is CASSPGLAGGPGNEQFF. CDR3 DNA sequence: TGTGCCAGTAGCCCGGGACTAGCGGGAGGGCCCGGTAATGAGCAGTTCTTC.